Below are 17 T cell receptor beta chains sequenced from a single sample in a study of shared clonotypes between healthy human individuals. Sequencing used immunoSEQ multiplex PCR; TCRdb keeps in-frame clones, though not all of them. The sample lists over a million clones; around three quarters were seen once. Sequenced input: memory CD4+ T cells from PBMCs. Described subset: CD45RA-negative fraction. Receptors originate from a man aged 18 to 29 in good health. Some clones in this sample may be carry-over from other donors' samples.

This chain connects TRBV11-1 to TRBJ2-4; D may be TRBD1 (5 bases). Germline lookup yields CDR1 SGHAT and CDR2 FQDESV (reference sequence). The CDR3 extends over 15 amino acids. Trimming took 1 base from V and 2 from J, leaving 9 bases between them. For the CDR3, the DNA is TGTGCCAGCAGCTTAGTAAGGGGTACCAAAAACATTCAGTACTTC. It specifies CASSLVRGTKNIQYF. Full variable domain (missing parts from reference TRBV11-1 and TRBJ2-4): EAEVAQSPRYKITEKSQAVAFWCDPISGHATLYWYRQILGQGPELLVQFQDESVVDDSQLPKDRFSAERLKGVDSTLKIQPAELGDSAMYLCASSLVRGTKNIQYFGAGTRLSVL.

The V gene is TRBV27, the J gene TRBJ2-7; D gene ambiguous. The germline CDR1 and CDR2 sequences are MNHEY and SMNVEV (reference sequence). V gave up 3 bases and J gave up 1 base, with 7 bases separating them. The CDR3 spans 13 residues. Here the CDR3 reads CASSFGPSYEQYF. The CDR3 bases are TGTGCCAGCAGTTTCGGACCTTCCTACGAGCAGTACTTC.

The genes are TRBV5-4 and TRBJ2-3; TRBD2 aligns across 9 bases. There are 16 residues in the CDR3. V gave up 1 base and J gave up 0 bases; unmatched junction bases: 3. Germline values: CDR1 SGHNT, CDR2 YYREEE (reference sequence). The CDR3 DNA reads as TGTGCCAGCAGCTTGTCTCTAGCGGGGAGCACAGATACGCAGTATTTT. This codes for CASSLSLAGSTDTQYF.

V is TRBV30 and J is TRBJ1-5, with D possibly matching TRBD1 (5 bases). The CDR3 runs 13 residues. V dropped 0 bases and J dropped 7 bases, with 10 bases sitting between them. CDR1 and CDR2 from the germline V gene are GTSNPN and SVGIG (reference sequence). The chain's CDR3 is CAWSVGGRQPQHF. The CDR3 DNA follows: TGTGCCTGGAGTGTTGGGGGTCGGCAGCCCCAGCATTTT.

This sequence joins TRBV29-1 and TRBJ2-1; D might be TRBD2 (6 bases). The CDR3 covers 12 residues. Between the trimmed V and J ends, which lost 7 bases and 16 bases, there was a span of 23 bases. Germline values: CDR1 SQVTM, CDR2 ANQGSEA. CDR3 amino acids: CSDPGGTCGTFF. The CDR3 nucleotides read TGCAGCGACCCCGGTGGGACTTGCGGTACTTTCTTC.

The CDR3 sequence: CASSDPGGVSGNTIYF. DNA of the CDR3: TGTGCCAGCAGCGACCCGGGGGGGGTCTCTGGAAACACCATATATTTT. J is TRBJ1-3 and V is TRBV5-6, with a weak D call TRBD1 (5 bases). The germline V gene has CDR1 SGHDT and CDR2 YYEEEE. There are 16 residues in the CDR3. Trimming took 4 bases from V and 0 from J, leaving 14 bases between them.

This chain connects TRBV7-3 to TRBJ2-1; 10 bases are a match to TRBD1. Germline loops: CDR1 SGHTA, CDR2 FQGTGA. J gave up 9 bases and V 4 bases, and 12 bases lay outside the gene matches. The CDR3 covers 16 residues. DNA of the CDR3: TGTGCCAGCAGCTCCAGCCGGGACAGGGGTTCCAGTGAGCAGTTCTTC. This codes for CASSSSRDRGSSEQFF.

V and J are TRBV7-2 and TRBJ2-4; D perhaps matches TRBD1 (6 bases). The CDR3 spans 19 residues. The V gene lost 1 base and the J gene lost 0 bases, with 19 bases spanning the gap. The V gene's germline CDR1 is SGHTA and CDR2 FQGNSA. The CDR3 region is CASSLVGQRSTLAKNIQYF. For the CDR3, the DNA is TGTGCCAGCAGCTTAGTTGGACAGCGTTCTACTCTAGCCAAAAACATTCAGTACTTC.

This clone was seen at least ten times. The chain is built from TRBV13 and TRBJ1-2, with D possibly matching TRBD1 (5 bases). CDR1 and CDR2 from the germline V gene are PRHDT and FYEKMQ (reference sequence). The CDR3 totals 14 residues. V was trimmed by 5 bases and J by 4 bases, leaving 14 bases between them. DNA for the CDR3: TGTGCCAGCAGCCCATCGCGAGGGGCCTATGGCTACACCTTC. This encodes CASSPSRGAYGYTF.

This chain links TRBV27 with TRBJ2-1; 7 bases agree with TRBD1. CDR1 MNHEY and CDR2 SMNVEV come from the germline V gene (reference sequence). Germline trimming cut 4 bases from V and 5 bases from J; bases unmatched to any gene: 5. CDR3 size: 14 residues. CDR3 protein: CASSYNRGNNEQFF. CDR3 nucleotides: TGTGCCAGCAGTTATAACAGGGGAAACAATGAGCAGTTCTTC.

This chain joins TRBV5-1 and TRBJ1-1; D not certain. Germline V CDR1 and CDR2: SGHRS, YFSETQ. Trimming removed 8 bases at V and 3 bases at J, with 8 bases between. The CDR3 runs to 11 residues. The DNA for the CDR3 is TGCGCCAGTCGGGTCGACACTGAAGCTTTCTTT. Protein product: CASRVDTEAFF.

The CDR3 nucleotides are TGTGCCAGCAGCCAGGGCCCAGGGCCCTACAATGAGCAGTTCTTC. This codes for CASSQGPGPYNEQFF. The rearrangement links TRBV9 to TRBJ2-1, with D tentatively TRBD1 (5 bases). The CDR3 has 15 residues. Germline V gene lookup returns CDR1 SGDLS and CDR2 YYNGEE. Trimming took off 4 bases at V and 2 bases at J, with 13 bases between the two ends.

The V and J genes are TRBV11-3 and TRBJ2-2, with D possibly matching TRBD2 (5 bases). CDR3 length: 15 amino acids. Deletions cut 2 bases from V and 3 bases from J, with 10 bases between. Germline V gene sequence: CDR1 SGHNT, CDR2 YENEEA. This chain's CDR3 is CASSLRSRDTGELFF. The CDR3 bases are TGTGCCAGCAGCTTAAGGTCGAGGGACACCGGGGAGCTGTTTTTT.

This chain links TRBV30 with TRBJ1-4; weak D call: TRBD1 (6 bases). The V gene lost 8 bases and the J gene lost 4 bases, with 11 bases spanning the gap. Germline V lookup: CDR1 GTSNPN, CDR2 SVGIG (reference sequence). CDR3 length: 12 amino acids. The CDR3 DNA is TGTGCCCGACAGGAGAATAATGAAAAACTGTTTTTT. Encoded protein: CARQENNEKLFF. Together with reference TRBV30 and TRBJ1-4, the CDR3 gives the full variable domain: SQTIHQWPATLVQPVGSPLSLECTVEGTSNPNLYWYRQAAGRGLQLLFYSVGIGQISSEVPQNLSASRPQDRQFILSSKKLLLSDSGFYLCARQENNEKLFFGSGTQLSVL.

The DNA for the CDR3 is TGTGCCAGCAGCTTAGCGGGGACCCGAGGCTACGAGCAGTACTTC. Residues: CASSLAGTRGYEQYF. This chain connects TRBV7-2 to TRBJ2-7; perhaps D is TRBD1 or TRBD2 (5 bases each). The ends were cut back, 0 bases at V and 3 bases at J, with 12 bases in the middle. The germline CDR1 and CDR2 sequences are SGHTA and FQGNSA. The CDR3 has 15 amino acids.

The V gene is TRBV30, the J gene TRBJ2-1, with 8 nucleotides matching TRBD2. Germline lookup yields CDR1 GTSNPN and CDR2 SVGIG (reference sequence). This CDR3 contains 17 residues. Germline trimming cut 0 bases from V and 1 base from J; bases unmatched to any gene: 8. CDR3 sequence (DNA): TGTGCCTGGAGTGTACTAGGTACTAGCGGATCCTACAATGAGCAGTTCTTC. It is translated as CAWSVLGTSGSYNEQFF.

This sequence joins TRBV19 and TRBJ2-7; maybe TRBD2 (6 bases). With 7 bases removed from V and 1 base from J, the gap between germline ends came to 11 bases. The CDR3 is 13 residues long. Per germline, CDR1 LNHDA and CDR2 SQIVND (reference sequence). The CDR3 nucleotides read TGTGCCAGTATCGGGGGAGAATCCTACGAGCAGTACTTC. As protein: CASIGGESYEQYF.